These 11 T cell receptor beta chains were sequenced from one sample in a study of T cells after posttransplantation cyclophosphamide. Treatment was busulfan-fludarabine conditioning, a marrow graft, and cyclophosphamide on days +3 and +4. Clones were read by immunoSEQ multiplex PCR, and TCRdb kept only the in-frame ones, dropping some. This sample carries about 7,700 clones and no singletons, and 6% goes to the top ten. Sequenced material: PBMCs, taken after allogeneic stem cell transplant with posttransplant cyclophosphamide. All receptors derive from a female patient aged 50-60 years who received an allogeneic stem cell transplant from an unrelated donor, was CMV-positive, and had acute GVHD only. Some T cells may originate from the graft donor.

The sample holds many counts of this clone. CDR3 in amino acids: CATSMEGLNTEAFF. The CDR3 DNA follows: TGTGCCACCAGCATGGAGGGCTTGAACACTGAAGCTTTCTTT. This chain connects TRBV15 to TRBJ1-1; no definite D call. Trimming left V 4 bases short and J 0 bases short, with 9 bases between. Per germline, CDR1 LNHNV and CDR2 YYDKDF (reference sequence). The length of the CDR3 is 14 residues. The variable domain in full, with the rest retrieved from reference TRBV15 and TRBJ1-1, is DAMVIQNPRYQVTQFGKPVTLSCSQTLNHNVMYWYQQKSSQAPKLLFHYYDKDFNNEADTPDNFQSRRPNTSFCFLDIRSPGLGDTAMYLCATSMEGLNTEAFFGQGTRLTVV.

This clone occurred many times. J is TRBJ2-1 and V is TRBV7-9, with 7 bases fitting TRBD2. V gave up 3 bases and J gave up 0 bases; unmatched junction bases: 5. Germline values: CDR1 SEHNR, CDR2 FQNEAQ (reference sequence). The CDR3 is 16 residues long. In nucleotides, the CDR3 is TGTGCCAGCAGCTTCGAGGGAGGGAGCTCCTACAATGAGCAGTTCTTC. Encoded protein: CASSFEGGSSYNEQFF.

This clone has ten or more counts. The rearrangement joins TRBV28 to TRBJ2-5; D might be TRBD2 (5 bases). CDR3 length equals 15 residues. Per germline, CDR1 MDHEN and CDR2 SYDVKM. Between the trimmed V and J ends, which lost 1 base and 7 bases, there was a span of 16 bases. The CDR3 nucleotides read TGTGCCAGCAGTTTATTAACCCGGCTAGAGGGGACCCAGTACTTC. Encoded protein: CASSLLTRLEGTQYF.

This clone was detected ten times or more. This rearrangement joins TRBV27 to TRBJ2-2; D call uncertain. Looked up from germline, CDR1 is MNHEY and CDR2 is SMNVEV (reference sequence). The V gene lost 6 bases and the J gene lost 5 bases, with 16 bases spanning the gap. The CDR3 totals 15 residues. This CDR3 reads CASSLLKRSTGELFF. For the CDR3, the DNA is TGTGCCAGCAGCCTATTGAAGAGAAGTACCGGGGAGCTGTTTTTT.

This clone was seen many times. The V gene is TRBV10-1, the J gene TRBJ2-7; 9 nucleotides line up with TRBD1. From germline, CDR1 is WNHNN and CDR2 SYGVQD (reference sequence). V gave up 6 bases and J gave up 3 bases; unmatched junction bases: 15. The CDR3 has 17 residues. CDR3: CASREFLSGTGHYEQYF. The CDR3 nucleotides are TGCGCCAGCAGAGAATTCTTATCCGGGACAGGGCACTACGAGCAGTACTTC.

This clone is medium-sized within its sample. The chain has TRBV4-2 and TRBJ1-1; 7 nucleotides line up with TRBD1. Per germline, CDR1 LGHNA and CDR2 YNFKEQ. This CDR3 has 15 amino acids. The ends lost 4 bases at V and 3 bases at J; junction bases unmatched: 8. CDR3 DNA: TGTGCCAGCAGCCCCGGCCAGGGGGTGGACACTGAAGCTTTCTTT. Protein product: CASSPGQGVDTEAFF.

Comment on this clone: Within the sample, other DNA sequences also encode this same CDR3. V and J are TRBV28 and TRBJ1-1; D is uncertain. Trimming removed 5 bases from V and 6 bases from J, with 7 bases in between. The length of the CDR3 is 11 residues. Germline values: CDR1 MDHEN, CDR2 SYDVKM. The DNA for the CDR3 is TGTGCCAGCAGTCTACGCGCTGAAGCTTTCTTT. It codes for CASSLRAEAFF.

In this sample, this clone turned up many times. This chain links TRBV6-5 with TRBJ2-1; 7 bases agree with TRBD1. Germline values: CDR1 MNHEY, CDR2 SVGAGI. V shed 6 bases and J 5 bases; nucleotides not matched to a gene: 10. The CDR3 covers 15 residues. The CDR3 reads CASSPPGQANNEQFF. In DNA, the CDR3 is TGTGCCAGCAGCCCTCCCGGACAGGCTAACAATGAGCAGTTCTTC.

In this sample, this clone turned up many times. The rearrangement uses TRBV5-6 and TRBJ2-7, with D possibly TRBD1 on 6 matching bases. V shed 4 bases and J shed 5 bases, with 10 bases lying between them. This CDR3 spans 12 amino acids. In germline, CDR1 is SGHDT, CDR2 YYEEEE. This chain's CDR3 is CASSRDTHEQYF. The DNA for the CDR3 is TGTGCCAGCAGCCGGGACACTCACGAGCAGTACTTC.

This clone turned up a few times. The chain recombines TRBV27 with TRBJ2-1, with 12 positions matching TRBD2. After removal of 5 bases from V and 8 bases from J, the junction contained 10 bases not matched to a gene. Germline CDR1 MNHEY, CDR2 SMNVEV (reference sequence). The CDR3 has 16 residues. CDR3 DNA sequence: TGTGCCAGCAGTACCCCCCTAGCGGGAGGGCGGGATGAGCAGTTCTTC. Protein product: CASSTPLAGGRDEQFF.

At least ten counts were recorded for this clone. This chain joins TRBV11-2 and TRBJ2-3, with 12 bases matching TRBD1. CDR1 and CDR2 (germline): SGHAT, FQNNGV. Germline trimming cut 5 bases from V and 6 bases from J; bases unmatched to any gene: 6. CDR3 size: 15 residues. The CDR3 region is CASSRRDRGLDTQYF. The CDR3 DNA reads as TGTGCCAGCAGCCGCCGGGACAGGGGGCTCGATACGCAGTATTTT.